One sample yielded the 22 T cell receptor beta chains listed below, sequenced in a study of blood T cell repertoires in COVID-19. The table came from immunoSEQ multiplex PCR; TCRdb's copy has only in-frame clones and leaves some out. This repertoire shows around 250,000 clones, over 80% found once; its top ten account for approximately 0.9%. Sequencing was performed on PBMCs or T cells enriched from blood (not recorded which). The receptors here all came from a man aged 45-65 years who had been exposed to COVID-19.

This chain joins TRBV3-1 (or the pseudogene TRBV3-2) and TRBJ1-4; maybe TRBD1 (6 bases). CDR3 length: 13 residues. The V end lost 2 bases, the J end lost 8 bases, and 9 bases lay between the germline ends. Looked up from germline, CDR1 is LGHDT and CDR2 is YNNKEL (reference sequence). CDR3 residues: CASSQPGQEKLFF. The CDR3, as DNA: TGTGCCAGCAGCCAACCCGGACAGGAAAAACTGTTTTTT.

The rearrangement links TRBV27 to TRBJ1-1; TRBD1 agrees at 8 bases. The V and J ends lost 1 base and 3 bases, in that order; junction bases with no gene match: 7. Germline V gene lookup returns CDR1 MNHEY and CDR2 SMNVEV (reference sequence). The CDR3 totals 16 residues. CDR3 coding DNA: TGTGCCAGCAGTTTATTTGGACAGGGCGTCGACACTGAAGCTTTCTTT. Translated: CASSLFGQGVDTEAFF.

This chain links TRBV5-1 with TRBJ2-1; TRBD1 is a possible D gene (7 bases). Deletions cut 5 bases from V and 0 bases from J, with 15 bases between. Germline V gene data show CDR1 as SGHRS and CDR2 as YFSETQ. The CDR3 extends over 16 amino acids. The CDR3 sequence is CASSSQGGGSYNEQFF. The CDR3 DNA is TGCGCCAGCAGTTCCCAGGGGGGTGGCTCCTACAATGAGCAGTTCTTC.

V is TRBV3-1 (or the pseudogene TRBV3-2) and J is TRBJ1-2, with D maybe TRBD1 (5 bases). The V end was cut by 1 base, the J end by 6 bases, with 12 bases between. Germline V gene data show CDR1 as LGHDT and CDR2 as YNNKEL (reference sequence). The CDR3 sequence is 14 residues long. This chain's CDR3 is CASSQGSRANGYTF. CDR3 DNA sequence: TGTGCCAGCAGCCAAGGTTCCAGGGCGAATGGCTACACCTTC.

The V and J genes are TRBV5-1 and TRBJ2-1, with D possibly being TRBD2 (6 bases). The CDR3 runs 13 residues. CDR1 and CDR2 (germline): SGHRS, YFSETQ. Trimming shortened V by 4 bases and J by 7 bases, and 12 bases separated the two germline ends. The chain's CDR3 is CASSPPSGNEQFF. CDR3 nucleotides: TGCGCCAGCAGCCCACCGAGCGGGAATGAGCAGTTCTTC.

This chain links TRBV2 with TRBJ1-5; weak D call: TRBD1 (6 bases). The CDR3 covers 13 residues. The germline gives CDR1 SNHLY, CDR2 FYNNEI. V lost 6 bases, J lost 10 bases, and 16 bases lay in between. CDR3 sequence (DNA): TGTGCCAGCAGACAAGAACAGGGATATCCCCAGCATTTT. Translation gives CASRQEQGYPQHF. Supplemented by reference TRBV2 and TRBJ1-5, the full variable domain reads EPEVTQTPSHQVTQMGQEVILRCVPISNHLYFYWYRQILGQKVEFLVSFYNNEISEKSEIFDDQFSVERPDGSNFTLKIRSTKLEDSAMYFCASRQEQGYPQHFGDGTRLSIL.

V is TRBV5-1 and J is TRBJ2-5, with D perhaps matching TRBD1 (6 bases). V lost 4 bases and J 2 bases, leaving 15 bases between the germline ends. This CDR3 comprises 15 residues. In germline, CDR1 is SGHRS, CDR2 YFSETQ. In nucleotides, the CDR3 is TGCGCCAGCAGCAACTCCCAGGGGAGTCAAGAGACCCAGTACTTC. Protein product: CASSNSQGSQETQYF.

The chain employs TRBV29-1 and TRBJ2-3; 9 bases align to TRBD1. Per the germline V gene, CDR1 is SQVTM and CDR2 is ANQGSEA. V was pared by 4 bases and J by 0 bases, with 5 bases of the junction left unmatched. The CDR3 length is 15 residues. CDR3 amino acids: CSVAPGQGSTDTQYF. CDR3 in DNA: TGCAGCGTTGCTCCGGGACAGGGAAGCACAGATACGCAGTATTTT.

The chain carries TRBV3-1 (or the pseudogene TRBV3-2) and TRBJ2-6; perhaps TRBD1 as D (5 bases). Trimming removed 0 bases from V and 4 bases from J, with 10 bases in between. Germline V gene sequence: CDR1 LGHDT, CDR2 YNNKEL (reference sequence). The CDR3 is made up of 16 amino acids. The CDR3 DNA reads TGTGCCAGCAGCCAAGACAGGGTTCTAGGGGCCAACGTCCTGACTTTC. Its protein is CASSQDRVLGANVLTF.

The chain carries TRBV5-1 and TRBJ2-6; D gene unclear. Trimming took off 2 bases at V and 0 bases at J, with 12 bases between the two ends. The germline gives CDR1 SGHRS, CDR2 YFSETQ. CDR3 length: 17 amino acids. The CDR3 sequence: CASSLVRSGSGANVLTF. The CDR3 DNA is TGCGCCAGCAGCTTAGTACGATCGGGCTCTGGGGCCAACGTCCTGACTTTC.

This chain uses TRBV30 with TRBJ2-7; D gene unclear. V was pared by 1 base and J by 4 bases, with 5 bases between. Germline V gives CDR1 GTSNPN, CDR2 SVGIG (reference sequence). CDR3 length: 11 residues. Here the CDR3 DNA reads TGTGCCTGGAGTGCCCATTACGAGCAGTACTTC. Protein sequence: CAWSAHYEQYF.

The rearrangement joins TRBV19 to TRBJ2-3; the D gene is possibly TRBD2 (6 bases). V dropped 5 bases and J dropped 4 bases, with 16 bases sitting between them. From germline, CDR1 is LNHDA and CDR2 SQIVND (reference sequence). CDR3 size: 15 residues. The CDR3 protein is CASSGASVNSDTQYF. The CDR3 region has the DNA TGTGCCAGTAGTGGGGCTAGCGTCAATTCAGATACGCAGTATTTT.

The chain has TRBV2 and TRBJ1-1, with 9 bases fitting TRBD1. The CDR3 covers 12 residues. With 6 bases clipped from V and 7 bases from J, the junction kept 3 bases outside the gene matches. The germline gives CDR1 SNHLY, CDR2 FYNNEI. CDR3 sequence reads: CASRADRGEAFF. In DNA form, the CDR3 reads TGTGCCAGCAGGGCGGACAGGGGTGAAGCTTTCTTT.

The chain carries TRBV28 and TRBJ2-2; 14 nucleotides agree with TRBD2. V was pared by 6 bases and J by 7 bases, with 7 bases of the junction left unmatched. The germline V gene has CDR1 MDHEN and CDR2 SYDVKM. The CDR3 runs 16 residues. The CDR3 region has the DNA TGTGCCAGCAGCACAGGACTAGCGGGAGGTAGCGGGGAGCTGTTTTTT. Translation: CASSTGLAGGSGELFF.

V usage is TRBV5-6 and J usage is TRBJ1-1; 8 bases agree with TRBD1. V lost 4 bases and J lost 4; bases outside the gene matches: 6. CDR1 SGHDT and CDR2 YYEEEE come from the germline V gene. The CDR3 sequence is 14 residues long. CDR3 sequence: CASSRQGIGTEAFF. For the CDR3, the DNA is TGTGCCAGCAGCCGACAGGGGATTGGCACTGAAGCTTTCTTT.

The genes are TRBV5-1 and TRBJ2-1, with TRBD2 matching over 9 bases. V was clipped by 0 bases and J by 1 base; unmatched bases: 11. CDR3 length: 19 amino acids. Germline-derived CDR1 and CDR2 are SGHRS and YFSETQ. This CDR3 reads CASSLGGRKREESYNEQFF. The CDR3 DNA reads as TGCGCCAGCAGCTTGGGGGGGCGTAAGCGGGAGGAGTCCTACAATGAGCAGTTCTTC.

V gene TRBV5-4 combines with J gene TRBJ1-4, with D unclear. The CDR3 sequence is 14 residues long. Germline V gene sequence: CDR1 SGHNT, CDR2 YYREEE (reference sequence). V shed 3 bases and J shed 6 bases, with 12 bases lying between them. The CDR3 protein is CASSSQRGDEKLFF. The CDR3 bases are TGTGCCAGCAGCTCTCAAAGAGGTGATGAAAAACTGTTTTTT.

The CDR3 region has the DNA TGCAGTGCTAGTGATGAGACTAGCGGGAGAGAAGGTACAGATACGCAGTATTTT. Translated, it gives CSASDETSGREGTDTQYF. This chain joins TRBV20-1 and TRBJ2-3; 12 bases align to TRBD2. Germline CDR1 DFQATT, CDR2 SNEGSKA (reference sequence). V shed 3 bases, J shed 3 bases, and the junction held 13 bases outside the gene matches. CDR3 length equals 18 residues.

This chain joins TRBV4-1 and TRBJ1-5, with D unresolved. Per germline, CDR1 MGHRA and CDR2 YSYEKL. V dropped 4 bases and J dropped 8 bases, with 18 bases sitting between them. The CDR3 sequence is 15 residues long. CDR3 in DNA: TGCGCCAGCAGCCCCGCGGGGAGAGCTTTTGAGCCCCAGCATTTT. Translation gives CASSPAGRAFEPQHF.

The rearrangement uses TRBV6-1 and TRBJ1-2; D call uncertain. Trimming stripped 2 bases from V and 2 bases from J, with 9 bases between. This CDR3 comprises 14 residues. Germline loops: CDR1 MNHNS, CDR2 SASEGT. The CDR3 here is CASSESGTNYGYTF. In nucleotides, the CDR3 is TGTGCCAGCAGTGAATCAGGCACCAACTATGGCTACACCTTC.

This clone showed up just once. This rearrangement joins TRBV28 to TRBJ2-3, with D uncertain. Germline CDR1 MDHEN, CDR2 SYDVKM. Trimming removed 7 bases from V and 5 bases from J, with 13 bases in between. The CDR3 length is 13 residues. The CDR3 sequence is CASISIVGDTQYF. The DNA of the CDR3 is TGTGCCAGCATCTCCATAGTTGGAGATACGCAGTATTTT.

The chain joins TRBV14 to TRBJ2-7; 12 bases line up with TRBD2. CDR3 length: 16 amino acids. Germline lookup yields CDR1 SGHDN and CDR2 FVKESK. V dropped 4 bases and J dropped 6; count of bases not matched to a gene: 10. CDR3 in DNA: TGTGCCAGCAGCCCAATAGGACTAGCGGGAAACCTCGAGCAGTACGTC. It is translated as CASSPIGLAGNLEQYV.